This T cell receptor beta chain is drawn from a study of shared clonotypes between healthy human individuals. Study outcomes and limitations: The four-donor shared clonotypes exceeded non-shared clonotypes in generation probability, with non-shared ones scoring lower. Sampling was confined to blood; repertoires within tissues likely differ.

Every subset had its genomic DNA shared out evenly among several immunoSEQ plates. Some clones are missing from TCRdb's copy, which holds only in-frame ones; the method was immunoSEQ multiplex PCR. This table has under 2.5 million clones, 92% appearing once. Deletions cut 0 bases from V and 2 bases from J, with 5 bases between. The length of the CDR3 is 14 residues. CDR1 is MNHNS, CDR2 SASEGT, per germline. Of note for this clone: The antigen is unknown. At the DNA level, this CDR3 is encoded by other sequences in the same sample as well.

Sequenced sample: naive CD4+ T cells from PBMCs. Noted subset: CD45RA+ positively selected. This chain joins TRBV6-1 and TRBJ1-5, with D unresolved. The clonotype originates from a man younger than 30 in good health. Some clones in this sample may be carry-over from other donors' samples. DNA of the CDR3: TGTGCCAGCAGTGAAGCTCGGGGCAATCAGCCCCAGCATTTT. The encoded protein is CASSEARGNQPQHF.